Listed below are T cell receptor beta chains from one sample, sequenced in a study of CD8 T cells in ankylosing spondylitis. TCRdb re-called the 5' RACE reads with MiXCR, one entry per CDR3 protein. The table records tens of thousands of distinct CDR3 sequences, less than 6% of them present only once. The sequencing input was blood, either unsorted or a sorted T cell fraction (not recorded which). The receptor source for this set is a male donor with ankylosing spondylitis or in good health (not recorded which). The CDR3 runs from the conserved cysteine through the conserved F or W. The D gene is left open where the match is weak. Clone size, where shown, is once, few, many, or a class for clones that have expanded.

j_gene,v_gene,d_gene,abundance,CDR3nt,CDR3aa
TRBJ2-1,TRBV7-9,.,many,TGTGCCAGCAGCCCCGGGACGGACAATCGTGATGAGCAGTTCTTC,CASSPGTDNRDEQFF
TRBJ2-7,TRBV7-9,.,many,TGTGCCAGCAGCATTCTCCGGGGGCCAACCTACGAGCAGTACTTC,CASSILRGPTYEQYF
TRBJ1-5,TRBV27,TRBD1,many,TGTGCCAGCAAGACACAGGGGACCCCCGGGCCCCAGCATTTT,CASKTQGTPGPQHF
TRBJ1-1,TRBV2,.,many,TGTGCCAGCAGTGACTCGAACACTGAAGCTTTCTTT,CASSDSNTEAFF
TRBJ1-2,TRBV28,.,many,TGTGCCAGCAACTCGTACAACTATGGCTACACCTTC,CASNSYNYGYTF
TRBJ2-7,TRBV29-1,.,many,TGCAGCGTTTTAGTTCCCTCCTACGAGCAGTACTTC,CSVLVPSYEQYF
TRBJ1-5,TRBV5-1,TRBD1,.,TGCGCCAGCAGCTTGGAGACAGGGAATCAGCCCCAGCATTTT,CASSLETGNQPQHF
TRBJ2-1,TRBV12-3/TRBV12-4,TRBD2,many,TGTGCCAGCATCCTGACTAGCGGGGGGTACAATGAGCAGTTCTTC,CASILTSGGYNEQFF
TRBJ2-3,TRBV3-1,TRBD2,many,TGTGCCAGCAAAAAAAGCGGGGGACCTGAAGATACGCAGTATTTT,CASKKSGGPEDTQYF
TRBJ2-7,TRBV11-1,TRBD1,many,TGTGCCAGCAGCCCGGGACAGGGTATCTACGAGCAGTACTTC,CASSPGQGIYEQYF
TRBJ1-5,TRBV6-1,TRBD1,many,TGTGCCAGCAGATCCACAGGGGGCAATCAGCCCCAGCATTTT,CASRSTGGNQPQHF
TRBJ2-3,TRBV7-8,TRBD2,.,TGTGCCAGCAGCTTAGCGCGCGGCGGGGGGGCGAGAGATACGCAGTATTTT,CASSLARGGGARDTQYF
TRBJ2-7,TRBV25-1,TRBD1,many,TGTGCCAGCAGCAGCGCGAACAGGGGGGTCTACGAGCAGTACTTC,CASSSANRGVYEQYF
TRBJ2-1,TRBV9,.,many,TGTGCCAGCAGCCCTTCGGACAGTGAAAAGCAGTTCTTC,CASSPSDSEKQFF